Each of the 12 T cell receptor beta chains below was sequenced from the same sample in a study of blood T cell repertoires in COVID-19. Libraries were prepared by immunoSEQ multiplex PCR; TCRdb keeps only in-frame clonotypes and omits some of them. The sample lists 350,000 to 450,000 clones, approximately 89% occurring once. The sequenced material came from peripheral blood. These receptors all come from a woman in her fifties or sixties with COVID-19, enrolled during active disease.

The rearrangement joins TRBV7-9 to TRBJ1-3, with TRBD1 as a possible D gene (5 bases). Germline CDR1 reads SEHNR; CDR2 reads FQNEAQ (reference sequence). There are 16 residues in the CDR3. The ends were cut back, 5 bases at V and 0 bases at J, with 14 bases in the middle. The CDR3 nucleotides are TGTGCCAGCAGCCCAGGGTTTTCTTACTCTGGAAACACCATATATTTT. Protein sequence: CASSPGFSYSGNTIYF. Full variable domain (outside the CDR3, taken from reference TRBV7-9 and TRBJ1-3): DTGVSQNPRHKITKRGQNVTFRCDPISEHNRLYWYRQTLGQGPEFLTYFQNEAQLEKSRLLSDRFSAERPKGSFSTLEIQRTEQGDSAMYLCASSPGFSYSGNTIYFGEGSWLTVV.

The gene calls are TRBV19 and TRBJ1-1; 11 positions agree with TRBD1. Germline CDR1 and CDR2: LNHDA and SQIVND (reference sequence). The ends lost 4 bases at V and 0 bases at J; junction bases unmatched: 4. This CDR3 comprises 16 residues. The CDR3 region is CASSSGTGGMNTEAFF. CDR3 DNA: TGTGCCAGTAGTAGCGGGACAGGGGGGATGAACACTGAAGCTTTCTTT.

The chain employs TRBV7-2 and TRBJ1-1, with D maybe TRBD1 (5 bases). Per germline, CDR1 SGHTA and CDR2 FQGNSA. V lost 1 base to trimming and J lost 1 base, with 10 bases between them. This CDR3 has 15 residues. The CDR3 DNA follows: TGTGCCAGCAGCTTAGACCGTAGGGGGAACACTGAAGCTTTCTTT. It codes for CASSLDRRGNTEAFF.

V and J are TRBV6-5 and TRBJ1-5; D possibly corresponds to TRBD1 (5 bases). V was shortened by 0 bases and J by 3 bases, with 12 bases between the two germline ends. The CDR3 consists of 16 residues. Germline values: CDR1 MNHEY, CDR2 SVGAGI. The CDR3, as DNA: TGTGCCAGCAGTTACTCGAGGTCAGGGTTCAATCAGCCCCAGCATTTT. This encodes CASSYSRSGFNQPQHF.

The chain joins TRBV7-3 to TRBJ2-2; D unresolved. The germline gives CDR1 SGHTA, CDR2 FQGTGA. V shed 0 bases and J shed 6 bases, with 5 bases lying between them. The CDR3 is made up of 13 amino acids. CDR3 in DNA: TGTGCCAGCAGCTTAACGACATCCGGGGAGCTGTTTTTT. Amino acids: CASSLTTSGELFF.

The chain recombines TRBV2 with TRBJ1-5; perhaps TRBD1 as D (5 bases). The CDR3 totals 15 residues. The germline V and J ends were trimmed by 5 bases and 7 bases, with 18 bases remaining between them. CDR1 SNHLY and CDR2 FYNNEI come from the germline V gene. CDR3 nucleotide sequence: TGTGCCAGCAGTCAAAGGTCGGCAGGGAGGCAGCCCCAGCATTTT. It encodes CASSQRSAGRQPQHF.

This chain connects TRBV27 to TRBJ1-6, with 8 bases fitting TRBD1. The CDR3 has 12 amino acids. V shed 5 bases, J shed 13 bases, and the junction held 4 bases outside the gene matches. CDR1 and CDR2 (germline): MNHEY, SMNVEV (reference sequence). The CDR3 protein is CASSTTGAPLHF. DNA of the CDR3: TGTGCCAGCAGTACGACAGGGGCCCCCCTCCACTTT.

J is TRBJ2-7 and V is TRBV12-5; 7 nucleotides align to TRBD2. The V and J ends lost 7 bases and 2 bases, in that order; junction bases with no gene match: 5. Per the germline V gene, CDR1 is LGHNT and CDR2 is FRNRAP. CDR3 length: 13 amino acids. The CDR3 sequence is CASARGVAYEQYF. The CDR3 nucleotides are TGTGCTAGTGCCCGGGGGGTGGCCTACGAGCAGTACTTC.

The CDR3 DNA reads as TGTGCCAGCAGTGATTGGACAGAGAGCTCCTACGAGCAGTACTTC. This translates into CASSDWTESSYEQYF. The V call is TRBV2, the J call TRBJ2-7; tentative D call: TRBD1 (6 bases). Germline V gives CDR1 SNHLY, CDR2 FYNNEI. V was clipped by 3 bases and J by 0 bases, with 12 bases between them. This CDR3 spans 15 amino acids.

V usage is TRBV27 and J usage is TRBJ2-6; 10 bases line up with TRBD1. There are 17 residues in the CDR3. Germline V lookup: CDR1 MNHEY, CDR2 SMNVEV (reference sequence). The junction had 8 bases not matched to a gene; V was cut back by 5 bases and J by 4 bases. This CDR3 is CASSPGTGETGANVLTF. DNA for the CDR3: TGTGCCAGCAGTCCAGGGACAGGGGAGACCGGGGCCAACGTCCTGACTTTC.

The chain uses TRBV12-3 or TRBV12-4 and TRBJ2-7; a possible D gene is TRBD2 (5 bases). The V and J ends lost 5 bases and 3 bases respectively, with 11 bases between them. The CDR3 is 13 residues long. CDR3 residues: CASSGERRYEQYF. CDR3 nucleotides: TGTGCCAGCAGTGGGGAGCGCCGCTACGAGCAGTACTTC.

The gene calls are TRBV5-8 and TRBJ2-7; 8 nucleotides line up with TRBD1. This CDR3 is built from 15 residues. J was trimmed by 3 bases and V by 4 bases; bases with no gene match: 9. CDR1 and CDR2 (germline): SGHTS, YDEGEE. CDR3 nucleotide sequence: TGTGCCAGCAGCCCGCCCAACAGGGGGTTCTACGAGCAGTACTTC. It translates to CASSPPNRGFYEQYF.